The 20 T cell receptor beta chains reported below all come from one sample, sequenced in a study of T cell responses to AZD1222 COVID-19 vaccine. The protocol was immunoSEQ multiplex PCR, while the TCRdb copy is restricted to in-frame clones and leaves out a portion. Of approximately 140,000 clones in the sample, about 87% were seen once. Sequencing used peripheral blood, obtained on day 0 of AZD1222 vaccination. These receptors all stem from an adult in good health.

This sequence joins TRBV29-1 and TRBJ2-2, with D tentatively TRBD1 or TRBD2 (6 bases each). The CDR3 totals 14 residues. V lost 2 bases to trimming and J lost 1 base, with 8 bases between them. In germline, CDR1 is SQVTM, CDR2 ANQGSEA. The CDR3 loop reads CSVERGQNTGELFF. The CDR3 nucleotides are TGCAGCGTTGAACGGGGGCAGAACACCGGGGAGCTGTTTTTT.

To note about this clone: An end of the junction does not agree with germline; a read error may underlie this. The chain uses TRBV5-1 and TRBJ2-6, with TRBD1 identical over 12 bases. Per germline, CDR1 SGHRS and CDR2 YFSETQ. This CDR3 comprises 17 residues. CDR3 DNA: TGCGCCAGCAGTTTGGGACAGGGGGCGCGGGGGGCCAACGTCCTGACTTTC. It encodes CASSLGQGARGANVLTF.

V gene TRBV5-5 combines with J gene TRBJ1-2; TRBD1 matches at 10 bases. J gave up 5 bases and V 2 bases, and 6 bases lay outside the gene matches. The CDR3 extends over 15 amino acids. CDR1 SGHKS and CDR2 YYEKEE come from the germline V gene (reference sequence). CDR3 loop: CASSFGQGGRYGYTF. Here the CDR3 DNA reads TGTGCCAGCAGCTTCGGACAGGGGGGACGGTATGGCTACACCTTC. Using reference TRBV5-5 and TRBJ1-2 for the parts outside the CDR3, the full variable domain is DAGVTQSPTHLIKTRGQQVTLRCSPISGHKSVSWYQQVLGQGPQFIFQYYEKEERGRGNFPDRFSARQFPNYSSELNVNALLLGDSALYLCASSFGQGGRYGYTFGSGTRLTVV.

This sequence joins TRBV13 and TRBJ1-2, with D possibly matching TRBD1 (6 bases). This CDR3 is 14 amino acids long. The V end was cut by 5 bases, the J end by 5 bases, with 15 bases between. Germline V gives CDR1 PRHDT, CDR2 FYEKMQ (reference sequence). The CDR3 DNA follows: TGTGCCAGCAGCGAGGGGGGACGGGAGTATGGCTACACCTTC. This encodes CASSEGGREYGYTF.

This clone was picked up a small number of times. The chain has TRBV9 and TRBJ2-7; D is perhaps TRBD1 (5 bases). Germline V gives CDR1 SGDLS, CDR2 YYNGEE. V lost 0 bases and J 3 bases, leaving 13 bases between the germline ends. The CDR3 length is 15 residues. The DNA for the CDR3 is TGTGCCAGCAGCGTAGCTCAGGGAAGGAACTACGAGCAGTACTTC. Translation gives CASSVAQGRNYEQYF.

The CDR3 protein is CASSAGTGIESEQYF. The CDR3 DNA sequence: TGTGCCAGCAGTGCCGGGACAGGTATAGAATCCGAGCAGTACTTC. V and J are TRBV6-4 and TRBJ2-7, with TRBD1 identical over 8 bases. J lost 6 bases, V lost 4 bases, and 11 bases had no gene match. Germline V gene sequence: CDR1 MRHNA, CDR2 SNTAGT. The CDR3 contains 15 residues.

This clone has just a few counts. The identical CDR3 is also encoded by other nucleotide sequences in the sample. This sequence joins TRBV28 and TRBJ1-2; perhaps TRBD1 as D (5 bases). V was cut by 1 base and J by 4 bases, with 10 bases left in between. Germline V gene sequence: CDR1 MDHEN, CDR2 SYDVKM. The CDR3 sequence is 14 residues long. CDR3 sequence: CASSLSTGGYGYTF. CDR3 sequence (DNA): TGTGCCAGCAGTTTATCGACGGGGGGCTATGGCTACACCTTC.

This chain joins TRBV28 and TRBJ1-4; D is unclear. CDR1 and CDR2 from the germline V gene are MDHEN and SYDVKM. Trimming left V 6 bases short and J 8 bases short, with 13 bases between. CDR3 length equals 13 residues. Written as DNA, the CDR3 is TGTGCCAGCAGGGGGAATATTGGAGAAAAACTGTTTTTT. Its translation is CASRGNIGEKLFF.

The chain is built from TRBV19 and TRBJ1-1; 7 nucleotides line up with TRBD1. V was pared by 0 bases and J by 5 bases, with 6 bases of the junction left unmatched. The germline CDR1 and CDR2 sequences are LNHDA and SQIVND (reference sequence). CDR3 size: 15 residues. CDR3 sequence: CASSIERGLGTEAFF. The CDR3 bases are TGTGCCAGTAGTATAGAGAGGGGGCTGGGGACTGAAGCTTTCTTT.

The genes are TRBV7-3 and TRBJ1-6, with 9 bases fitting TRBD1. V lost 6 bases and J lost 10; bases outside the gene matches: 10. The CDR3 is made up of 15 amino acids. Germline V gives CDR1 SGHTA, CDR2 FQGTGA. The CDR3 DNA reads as TGTGCCAGCAGTGTCCAGGGACAGGGAATATCACCCCTCCACTTT. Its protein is CASSVQGQGISPLHF. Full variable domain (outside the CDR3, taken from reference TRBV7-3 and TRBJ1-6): GAGVSQTPSNKVTEKGKYVELRCDPISGHTALYWYRQSLGQGPEFLIYFQGTGAADDSGLPNDRFFAVRPEGSVSTLKIQRTERGDSAVYLCASSVQGQGISPLHFGNGTRLTVT.

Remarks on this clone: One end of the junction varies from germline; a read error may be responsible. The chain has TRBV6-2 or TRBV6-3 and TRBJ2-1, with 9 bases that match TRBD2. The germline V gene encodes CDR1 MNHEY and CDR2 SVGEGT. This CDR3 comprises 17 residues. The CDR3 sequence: CASSYWRGGAVHNEQFF. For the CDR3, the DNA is TGTGCCAGCAGCTACTGGCGCGGGGGGGCCGTTCACAATGAGCAGTTCTTC.

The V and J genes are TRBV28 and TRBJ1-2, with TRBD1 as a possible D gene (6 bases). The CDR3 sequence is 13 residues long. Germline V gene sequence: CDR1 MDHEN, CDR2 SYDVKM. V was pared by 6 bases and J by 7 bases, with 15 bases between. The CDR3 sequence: CASSPGPRGGYTF. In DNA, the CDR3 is TGTGCCAGCAGCCCAGGCCCCAGGGGTGGCTACACCTTC.

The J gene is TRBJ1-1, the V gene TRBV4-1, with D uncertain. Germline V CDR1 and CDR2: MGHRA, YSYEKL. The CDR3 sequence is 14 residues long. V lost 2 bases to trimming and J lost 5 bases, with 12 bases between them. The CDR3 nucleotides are TGCGCCAGCAGCCAAAAATTTGGGGAAACTGAAGCTTTCTTT. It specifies CASSQKFGETEAFF.

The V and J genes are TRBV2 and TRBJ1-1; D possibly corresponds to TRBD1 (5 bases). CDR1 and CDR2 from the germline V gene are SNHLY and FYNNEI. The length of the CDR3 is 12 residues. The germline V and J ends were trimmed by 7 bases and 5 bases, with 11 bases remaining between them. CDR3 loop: CASISQGTEAFF. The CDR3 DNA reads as TGTGCCAGCATATCGCAGGGTACTGAAGCTTTCTTT. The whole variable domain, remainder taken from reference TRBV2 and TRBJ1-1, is EPEVTQTPSHQVTQMGQEVILRCVPISNHLYFYWYRQILGQKVEFLVSFYNNEISEKSEIFDDQFSVERPDGSNFTLKIRSTKLEDSAMYFCASISQGTEAFFGQGTRLTVV.

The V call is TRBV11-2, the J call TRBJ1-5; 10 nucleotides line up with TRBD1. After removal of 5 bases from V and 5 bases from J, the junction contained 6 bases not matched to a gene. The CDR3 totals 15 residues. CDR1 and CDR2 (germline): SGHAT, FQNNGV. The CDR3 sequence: CASSKGQGIDQPQHF. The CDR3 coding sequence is TGTGCCAGCAGCAAGGGACAGGGGATCGATCAGCCCCAGCATTTT.

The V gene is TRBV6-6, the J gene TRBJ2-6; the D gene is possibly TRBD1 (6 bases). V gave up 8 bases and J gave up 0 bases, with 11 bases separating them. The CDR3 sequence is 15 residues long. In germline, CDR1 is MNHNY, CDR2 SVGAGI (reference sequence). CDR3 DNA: TGTGCCAGCTTACAGGGCCACTCTGGGGCCAACGTCCTGACTTTC. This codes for CASLQGHSGANVLTF.

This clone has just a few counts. The CDR3 nucleotides are TGTGCCAGCAGATTAGGAGCGGCCGCGAACACCGGGGAGCTGTTTTTT. Translated: CASRLGAAANTGELFF. The chain links TRBV2 to TRBJ2-2, with D maybe TRBD2 (5 bases). Trimming took 6 bases from V and 0 from J, leaving 14 bases between them. This CDR3 spans 16 amino acids. Per germline, CDR1 SNHLY and CDR2 FYNNEI.

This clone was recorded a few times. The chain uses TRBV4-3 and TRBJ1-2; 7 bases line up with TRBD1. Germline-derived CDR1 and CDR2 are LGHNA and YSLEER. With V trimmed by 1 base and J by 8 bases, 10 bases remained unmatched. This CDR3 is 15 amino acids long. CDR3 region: CASSQGGGGAGGYTF. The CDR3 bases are TGCGCCAGCAGCCAAGGAGGAGGGGGCGCGGGAGGCTACACCTTC.

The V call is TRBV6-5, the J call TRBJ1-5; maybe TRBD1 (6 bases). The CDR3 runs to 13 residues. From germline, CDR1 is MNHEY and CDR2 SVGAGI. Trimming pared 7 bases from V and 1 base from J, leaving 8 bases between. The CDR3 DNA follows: TGTGCCAGCACAGGGGCCAGCAATCAGCCCCAGCATTTT. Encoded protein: CASTGASNQPQHF.

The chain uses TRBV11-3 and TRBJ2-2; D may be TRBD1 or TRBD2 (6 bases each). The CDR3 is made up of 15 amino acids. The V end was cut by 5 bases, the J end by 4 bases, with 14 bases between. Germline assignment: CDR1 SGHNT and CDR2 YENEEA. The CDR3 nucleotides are TGTGCCAGCAGCCTAGGGGGGCTAAGCACCGGGGAGCTGTTTTTT. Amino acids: CASSLGGLSTGELFF.